This T cell receptor beta chain was retrieved from a study of blood T cell repertoires in COVID-19. Looking at the study overall: The study drew acute and convalescent COVID-19 samples from the United States, Italy and Spain. T cells, B-cell-depleted T cells, or PBMCs supplied cDNA or gDNA.

In the authors' methods: By means of reference gene primer amplification, nucleated cell counts were estimated. TCRdb keeps only in-frame clones here, not all; method: immunoSEQ multiplex PCR. The D gene and trimming were derived from the DNA, and the V and J assignments and clone size from that table. Among 50,000 or so clones listed, about 84% were seen once. Deletions cut 3 bases from V and 0 bases from J, with 13 bases between. Germline V gene lookup returns CDR1 SGHNT and CDR2 YYREEE (reference sequence). This CDR3 is 16 amino acids long. The rearrangement links TRBV5-4 to TRBJ2-1, with TRBD1 as a possible D gene (6 bases). The receptor's source is a man in his forties with active COVID-19. Sequencing used peripheral blood. CDR3: CASSSHRESSYNEQFF. The CDR3 DNA reads as TGTGCCAGCAGCTCCCACAGGGAGAGCTCCTACAATGAGCAGTTCTTC.